This T cell receptor (beta chain) was profiled in a study of blood T cell repertoires in COVID-19. Background on the study: Acute and convalescent COVID-19 samples came from the United States, Italy and Spain. The analysed material was cDNA or gDNA that came from T cells, B-cell-depleted T cells, or PBMCs.

As handled by the study authors: Reference gene primers were amplified, and this amplification served to estimate nucleated cell counts. Profiling relied on immunoSEQ multiplex PCR, and the TCRdb table lists in-frame clones only, not all of them. That table supplies the V and J calls and clone size; D and trimming were determined from the DNA. Of roughly 130,000 clones listed, around 80% are singletons. The V gene's germline CDR1 is SGDLS and CDR2 YYNGEE. The V end was cut by 3 bases, the J end by 1 base, with 11 bases between. This CDR3 has 15 residues. The V and J genes are TRBV9 and TRBJ1-5; D possibly corresponds to TRBD1 (6 bases). The TCR comes from a man between 65 and 85 years old with acute or convalescent COVID-19. What was sequenced was peripheral blood. In DNA form, the CDR3 reads TGTGCCAGCAGCGCCCAGGGGTTGAGCAATCAGCCCCAGCATTTT. This gives the protein CASSAQGLSNQPQHF. Combining the CDR3 with reference TRBV9 and TRBJ1-5 gives the whole variable domain DSGVTQTPKHLITATGQRVTLRCSPRSGDLSVYWYQQSLDQGLQFLIQYYNGEERAKGNILERFSAQQFPDLHSELNLSSLELGDSALYFCASSAQGLSNQPQHFGDGTRLSIL.